A selection of T cell receptor beta chains follows, all from one sample in a study of cytomegalovirus exposure and HLA in healthy donors. Clones were sequenced by immunoSEQ multiplex PCR, and TCRdb holds only the in-frame ones, with some missing. The top ten clones hold 4.9% of a sample with 150,000 to 200,000 clones, approximately 82% of them seen once. Sequencing input: PBMCs. These receptors all come from a male donor in good health and CMV-seronegative. CDR3s include the opening cysteine and the closing phenylalanine or tryptophan. A D gene is named only where the DNA matches it firmly. For some rows the clone size is stated as once, few or many, or as a class when expanded; others skip it.

d_call j_call clone_size v_call cdr3_nt cdr3_aa
NA TRBJ1-5 NA TRBV4-1 TGCGCCAGCAGCGTGGAGGGTGAGGGCAATCAGCCCCAGCATTTT CASSVEGEGNQPQHF
TRBD1 TRBJ1-1 NA TRBV5-1 TGCGCCAGCAGCCCGGGACAGCGCGATCATGAAGCTTTCTTT CASSPGQRDHEAFF
NA TRBJ2-5 NA TRBV9 TGTGCCAGCAGCGCGAGGGGGGGGTACCAAGAGACCCAGTACTTC CASSARGGYQETQYF
TRBD2 TRBJ2-4 NA TRBV19 TGTGCCAGTAGTAGCGGACTCCTAGCGGGGGGGTCCAAAAACATTCAGTACTTC CASSSGLLAGGSKNIQYF
TRBD1 TRBJ1-6 NA TRBV27 TGTGCCAGCAGTTTCGACAGGGGAAATTCACCCCTCCACTTT CASSFDRGNSPLHF
NA TRBJ1-1 once TRBV9 TGTGCCAGCAGCGCCTCGGAAGGGGCTACGGACACTGAAGCTTTCTTT CASSASEGATDTEAFF
NA TRBJ2-1 NA TRBV4-1 TGCGCCAGCAGCCAAGACTGGACAGTGTCCAATGAGCAGTTCTTC CASSQDWTVSNEQFF
TRBD2 TRBJ2-7 NA TRBV4-1 TGCGCCAGCAGCCAACGGGGGGGGGTATACGAGCAGTACTTC CASSQRGGVYEQYF
NA TRBJ1-2 NA TRBV2 TGTGCCAGCAGTTCCCACCCCAGGTTGGTCGGCTACACCTTC CASSSHPRLVGYTF
TRBD1 TRBJ1-2 NA TRBV27 TGTGCCAGCAGTCAAAGGGACAGGGGGGGTCGTGGCTACACCTTC CASSQRDRGGRGYTF
TRBD1 TRBJ2-7 NA TRBV14 TGTGCCAGCCAGGATCTCAGGGGGCTTATCGACGAGCAGTACTTC CASQDLRGLIDEQYF
TRBD2 TRBJ2-7 NA TRBV14 TGTGCCAGCTGTAGCGGGAACGGCGAGCAGTACTTC CASCSGNGEQYF
TRBD2 TRBJ2-1 NA TRBV9 TGTGCCAGCAGCGGGGGGGGTTTGCGGGAGTTTGTTCGCGCCGTGGATGAGCAGTTCTTC CASSGGGLREFVRAVDEQFF
TRBD1 TRBJ1-1 once TRBV11-2 TGTGCCAGCAGCTCACAGGGGGCGCGAGGTGTAGCTTTCTTT CASSSQGARGVAFF
TRBD2 TRBJ2-5 NA TRBV6-4 TGTGCCAGCAGGGGGAGGGATCAAGAGACCCAGTACTTC CASRGRDQETQYF
NA TRBJ2-5 NA TRBV5-1 TGCGCCAGCATGAGAGTTGCGGAGACCCAGTACTTC CASMRVAETQYF
NA TRBJ2-7 NA TRBV5-4 TGTGCCAGCAGCTTGCCCCGGGCCGCGGGGAGAGACGAGCAGTACTTC CASSLPRAAGRDEQYF
NA TRBJ1-1 NA TRBV11-3 TGTGCCAGCAGCGCCGAGGGCTGGACTGAAGCTTTCTTT CASSAEGWTEAFF
NA TRBJ1-1 NA TRBV10-2 TGCGCCAGCAGGGACAGTTTGAGGAACACTGAAGCTTTCTTT CASRDSLRNTEAFF
NA TRBJ1-1 NA TRBV6-6 TGTGCCAGCAGTTACTCGTCCGCAGGGTTGACTGAAGCTTTCTTT CASSYSSAGLTEAFF
NA TRBJ1-4 NA TRBV2 TGTGCCAGCATCGGTACGGATGAAAAACTGTTTTTT CASIGTDEKLFF
NA TRBJ2-7 NA TRBV7-9 TGTGCCAGCAGCTTAGACCAGGGCTCCTACGAGCAGTACTTC CASSLDQGSYEQYF
NA TRBJ2-7 NA TRBV11-1 TGTGCCAGCAGCTTAACAGGCCTCATCTCCTACGAGCAGTACTTC CASSLTGLISYEQYF
TRBD1 TRBJ2-1 NA TRBV11-1 TGTGCCAGCACCTCCCGGGCAGGGGGAAGGTATGAGCAGTTCTTC CASTSRAGGRYEQFF